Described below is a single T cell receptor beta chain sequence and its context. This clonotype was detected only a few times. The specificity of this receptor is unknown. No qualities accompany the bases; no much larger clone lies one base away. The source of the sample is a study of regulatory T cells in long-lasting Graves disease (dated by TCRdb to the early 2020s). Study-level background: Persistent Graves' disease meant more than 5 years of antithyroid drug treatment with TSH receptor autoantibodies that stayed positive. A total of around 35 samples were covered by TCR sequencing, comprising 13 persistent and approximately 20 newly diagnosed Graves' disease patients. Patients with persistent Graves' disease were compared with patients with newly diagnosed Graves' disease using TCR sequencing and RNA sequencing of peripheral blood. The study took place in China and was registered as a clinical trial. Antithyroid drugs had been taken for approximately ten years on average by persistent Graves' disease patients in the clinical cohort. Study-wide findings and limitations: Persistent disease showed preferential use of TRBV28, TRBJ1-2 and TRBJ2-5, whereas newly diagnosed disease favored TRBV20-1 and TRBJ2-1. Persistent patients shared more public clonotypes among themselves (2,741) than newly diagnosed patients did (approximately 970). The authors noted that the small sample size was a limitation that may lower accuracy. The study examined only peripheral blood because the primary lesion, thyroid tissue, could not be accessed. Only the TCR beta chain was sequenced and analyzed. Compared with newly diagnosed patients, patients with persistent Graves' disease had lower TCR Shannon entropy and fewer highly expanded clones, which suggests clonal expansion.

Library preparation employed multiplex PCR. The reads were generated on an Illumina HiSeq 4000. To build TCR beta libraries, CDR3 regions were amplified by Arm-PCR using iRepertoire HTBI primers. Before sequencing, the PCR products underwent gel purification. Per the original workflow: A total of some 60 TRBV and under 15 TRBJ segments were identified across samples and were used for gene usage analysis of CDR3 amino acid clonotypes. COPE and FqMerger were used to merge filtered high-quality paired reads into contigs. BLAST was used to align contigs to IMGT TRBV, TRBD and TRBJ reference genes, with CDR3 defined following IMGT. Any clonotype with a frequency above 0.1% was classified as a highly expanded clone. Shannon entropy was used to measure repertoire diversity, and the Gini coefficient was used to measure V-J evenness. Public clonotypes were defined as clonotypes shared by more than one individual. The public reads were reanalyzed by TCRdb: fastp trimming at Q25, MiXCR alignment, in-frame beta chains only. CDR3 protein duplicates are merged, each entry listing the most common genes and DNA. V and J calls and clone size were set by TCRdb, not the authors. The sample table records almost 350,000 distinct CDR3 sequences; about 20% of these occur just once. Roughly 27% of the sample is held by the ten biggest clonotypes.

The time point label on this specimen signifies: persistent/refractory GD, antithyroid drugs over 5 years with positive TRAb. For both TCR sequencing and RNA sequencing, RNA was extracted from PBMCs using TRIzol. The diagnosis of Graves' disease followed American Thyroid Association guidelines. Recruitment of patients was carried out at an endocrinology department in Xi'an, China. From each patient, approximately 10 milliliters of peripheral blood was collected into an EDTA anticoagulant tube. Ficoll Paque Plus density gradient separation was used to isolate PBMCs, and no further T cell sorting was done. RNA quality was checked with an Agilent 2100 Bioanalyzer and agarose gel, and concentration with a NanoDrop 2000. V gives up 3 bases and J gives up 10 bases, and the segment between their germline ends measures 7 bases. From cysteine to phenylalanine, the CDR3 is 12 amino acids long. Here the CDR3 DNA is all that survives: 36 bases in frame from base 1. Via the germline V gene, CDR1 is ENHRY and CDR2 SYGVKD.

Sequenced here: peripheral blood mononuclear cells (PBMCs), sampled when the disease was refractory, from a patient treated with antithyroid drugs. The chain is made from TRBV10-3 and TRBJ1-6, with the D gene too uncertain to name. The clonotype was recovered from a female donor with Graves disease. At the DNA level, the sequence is TGTGCCATCAGTGACGGGGTGTCACCCCTCCACTTT. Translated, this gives CAISDGVSPLHF.